The 32 T cell receptor beta chains below all came from one sample that was sequenced in a study of human T cells and chemical hapten exposure. The authors' total RNA extraction used unfractionated whole blood. One entry per CDR3 protein, called by TCRdb with MiXCR from the 5' RACE reads. Here the sample spans roughly 120,000 distinct CDR3 sequences, approximately 19% being singletons. The origin of the receptors is a human donor in good health.

This clonotype appeared many times. The DNA for the CDR3 is TGTGCCAGCAGTTTAAGGGGGATATGGACTGAAGCTTTCTTT. This gives the protein CASSLRGIWTEAFF. The rearrangement joins TRBV27 to TRBJ1-1; D is perhaps TRBD1 (6 bases). Trimming left V 2 bases short and J 5 bases short, with 12 bases between. The CDR3 has 14 amino acids. Germline assignment: CDR1 MNHEY and CDR2 SMNVEV (reference sequence).

V gene TRBV11-2 combines with J gene TRBJ2-7; D is unclear. Germline-derived CDR1 and CDR2 are SGHAT and FQNNGV. V was trimmed by 5 bases and J by 4 bases, leaving 12 bases between them. CDR3 length equals 13 residues. In nucleotides, the CDR3 is TGTGCCAGCAGCCCACGGAGCATGTACGAGCAGTACTTC. It yields the protein CASSPRSMYEQYF.

The J gene is TRBJ1-6, the V gene TRBV12-3 or TRBV12-4, with D tentatively TRBD1 (5 bases). This CDR3 has 18 amino acids. Trimming removed 8 bases at V and 8 bases at J, with 28 bases between. The CDR3, as DNA: TGTGCCAGCGGATTAACCCGCCTGGGGGTAGCGACCTATTCACCCCTCCACTTT. Translated: CASGLTRLGVATYSPLHF.

This clonotype has more than one count but fewer than ten. This sequence joins TRBV5-8 and TRBJ2-1, with 7 bases lining up with TRBD2. Looked up from germline, CDR1 is SGHTS and CDR2 is YDEGEE. The CDR3 totals 15 residues. With V trimmed by 0 bases and J by 10 bases, 10 bases remained unmatched. The DNA of the CDR3 is TGTGCCAGCAGCTTGGCCGTGGCTAGCGGTCGAGAGCAGTTCTTC. This gives the protein CASSLAVASGREQFF.

This clonotype was counted between two and nine times. The chain combines TRBV5-6 with TRBJ1-5, with TRBD1 matching 8 bases. CDR1 is SGHDT, CDR2 YYEEEE, per germline. The CDR3 extends over 15 amino acids. Germline trimming cut 1 base from V and 2 bases from J; bases unmatched to any gene: 2. The CDR3 DNA reads TGTGCCAGCAGCTTGCAGGGGGCCGGCAATCAGCCCCAGCATTTT. It is translated as CASSLQGAGNQPQHF. The whole variable domain, remainder taken from reference TRBV5-6 and TRBJ1-5, is DAGVTQSPTHLIKTRGQQVTLRCSPKSGHDTVSWYQQALGQGPQFIFQYYEEEERQRGNFPDRFSGHQFPNYSSELNVNALLLGDSALYLCASSLQGAGNQPQHFGDGTRLSIL.

The chain has TRBV29-1 and TRBJ2-3; 8 bases line up with TRBD2. From germline, CDR1 is SQVTM and CDR2 ANQGSEA. The CDR3 sequence is 15 residues long. The junction had 5 bases not matched to a gene; V was cut back by 0 bases and J by 3 bases. The DNA of the CDR3 is TGCAGCGTTGAAGATGGGACTAGAAGGACAGATACGCAGTATTTT. Protein: CSVEDGTRRTDTQYF.

There are a few counts of this clonotype. The chain couples TRBV12-3 or TRBV12-4 to TRBJ2-3; 14 positions match TRBD2. V lost 5 bases, J lost 2 bases, and 21 bases stayed unmatched. This CDR3 region has 22 residues. The CDR3 spells CASSNRDRGLSGLAGVTDTQYF. Here the CDR3 DNA reads TGTGCCAGCAGTAACCGGGACAGGGGCCTTTCGGGACTAGCGGGAGTCACAGATACGCAGTATTTT.

The chain joins TRBV28 to TRBJ2-7; weak D call: TRBD1 (5 bases). This CDR3 spans 15 amino acids. V lost 5 bases, J lost 5 bases, and 19 bases lay in between. Germline values: CDR1 MDHEN, CDR2 SYDVKM. CDR3 region: CASSPAVQGAHEQYF. The CDR3 region has the DNA TGTGCCAGCAGTCCCGCCGTCCAGGGTGCCCACGAGCAGTACTTC.

This clonotype turned up a few times. CDR3 region: CSSLPTSGTQASYNEQFF. The CDR3 coding sequence is TGCAGCTCTCTACCGACTAGCGGCACCCAAGCGTCCTACAATGAGCAGTTCTTC. The chain employs TRBV29-1 and TRBJ2-1, with 9 bases fitting TRBD2. Trimming took 8 bases from V and 1 from J; bases not matched to a gene: 18. The length of the CDR3 is 18 residues. Germline CDR1 is SQVTM and CDR2 is ANQGSEA.

The J gene is TRBJ1-2, the V gene TRBV30; D unclear. This CDR3 region has 14 residues. Germline-derived CDR1 and CDR2 are GTSNPN and SVGIG (reference sequence). CDR3 in DNA: TGTGTCTCGGGGTGGTCGCGAGCTAACTATGGCTACACCTTC. Translation gives CVSGWSRANYGYTF.

This clonotype was observed a few times. The J gene is TRBJ2-5, the V gene TRBV25-1; no definite D call. V lost 4 bases to trimming and J lost 5 bases, with 17 bases between them. This CDR3 contains 15 residues. Germline CDR1 and CDR2: MGHDK and SYGVNS. The CDR3 nucleotides read TGTGCCAGCAGTGTTGGTAATGGAATTGTCGAGACCCAGTACTTC. Its protein is CASSVGNGIVETQYF.

This clonotype came up many times. The V and J genes are TRBV2 and TRBJ2-1; D ambiguous. V was pared by 3 bases and J by 10 bases, with 10 bases between. Germline V gives CDR1 SNHLY, CDR2 FYNNEI. The CDR3 contains 12 residues. CDR3 residues: CASSDMRNEQFF. The CDR3 DNA follows: TGTGCCAGCAGTGATATGAGAAACGAGCAGTTCTTC.

The chain uses TRBV5-1 and TRBJ2-7, with 12 bases that match TRBD2. The CDR3 loop spans 17 amino acids. Germline loops: CDR1 SGHRS, CDR2 YFSETQ. The V gene end was trimmed by 0 bases and the J gene end by 7 bases; junction bases not matched to a gene: 11. The CDR3 region has the DNA TGCGCCAGCAGCTTGGCTAGCGGGAGGGCCGGAGAGGGTGAGCAGTACTTC. Protein: CASSLASGRAGEGEQYF.

V usage is TRBV28 and J usage is TRBJ1-5; maybe TRBD1 (6 bases). Germline CDR1 reads MDHEN; CDR2 reads SYDVKM. CDR3 size: 16 residues. V lost 2 bases and J 7 bases, leaving 18 bases between the germline ends. Here the CDR3 reads CASSLTPEERGQPQHF. The CDR3 DNA follows: TGTGCCAGCAGTTTAACCCCTGAAGAGAGGGGGCAGCCCCAGCATTTT.

The CDR3 sequence: CASSASDRPLYGYTF. CDR3 bases: TGTGCCAGCAGCGCCTCAGACAGGCCCCTCTATGGCTACACCTTC. The chain joins TRBV9 to TRBJ1-2; D might be TRBD1 (6 bases). Germline V CDR1 and CDR2: SGDLS, YYNGEE. The CDR3 length is 15 residues. With 3 bases removed from V and 4 bases from J, the gap between germline ends came to 16 bases.

This clonotype was recorded a few times. V is TRBV20-1 and J is TRBJ2-3, with D perhaps assigned TRBD1 or TRBD2 (5 bases each). The V and J ends lost 4 bases and 2 bases respectively, with 7 bases between them. Germline-derived CDR1 and CDR2 are DFQATT and SNEGSKA (reference sequence). This CDR3 is built from 12 residues. The CDR3 spells CSAIGTTDTQYF. The CDR3 nucleotides read TGCAGTGCTATAGGGACCACAGATACGCAGTATTTT.

There are a few counts of this clonotype. V gene TRBV28 combines with J gene TRBJ2-3; TRBD2 might be the D (5 bases). Trimming stripped 7 bases from V and 1 base from J, with 18 bases between. Germline values: CDR1 MDHEN, CDR2 SYDVKM. The CDR3 consists of 16 residues. CDR3 DNA: TGTGCCAGCACTCTCCAAGGAGGCCCTGGCACAGATACGCAGTATTTT. Its translation: CASTLQGGPGTDTQYF.

The chain employs TRBV6-5 and TRBJ1-3; the match to TRBD1 covers 7 bases. The CDR3 loop spans 14 amino acids. V was clipped by 2 bases and J by 4 bases; unmatched bases: 2. Germline V gene sequence: CDR1 MNHEY, CDR2 SVGAGI. CDR3 amino acids: CASSYRGLGNTIYF. The CDR3 DNA follows: TGTGCCAGCAGTTACAGGGGGCTAGGAAACACCATATATTTT.

The table lists this clonotype with many counts. The CDR3 loop is CASSGNKGTEAFF. The CDR3 DNA reads as TGTGCCAGCAGTGGTAATAAGGGGACTGAAGCTTTCTTT. J is TRBJ1-1 and V is TRBV2; the D gene is possibly TRBD1 (5 bases). The length of the CDR3 is 13 residues. The ends were cut back, 4 bases at V and 5 bases at J, with 11 bases in the middle. Per germline, CDR1 SNHLY and CDR2 FYNNEI. The variable domain in full, completed from reference TRBV2 and TRBJ1-1, reads EPEVTQTPSHQVTQMGQEVILRCVPISNHLYFYWYRQILGQKVEFLVSFYNNEISEKSEIFDDQFSVERPDGSNFTLKIRSTKLEDSAMYFCASSGNKGTEAFFGQGTRLTVV.

CDR3 DNA: TGCGCCAGCAGCCAAGATAAGGCAGACATGAACTATGGCTACACCTTC. Translating gives CASSQDKADMNYGYTF. The genes are TRBV4-1 and TRBJ1-2; D is unresolved. CDR3 length equals 16 residues. Germline CDR1 MGHRA, CDR2 YSYEKL. V was cut by 0 bases and J by 2 bases, with 13 bases left in between.

There are a few counts of this clonotype. CDR3: CASSLEDSTEAFF. The CDR3 DNA is TGCGCCAGCAGCTTGGAGGACAGCACTGAAGCTTTCTTT. This chain links TRBV5-1 with TRBJ1-1; perhaps TRBD1 as D (6 bases). Germline loops: CDR1 SGHRS, CDR2 YFSETQ. The CDR3 sequence is 13 residues long. V lost 0 bases and J lost 4, with 7 bases in between.

This clonotype was picked up a small number of times. The genes are TRBV30 and TRBJ1-5; D is ambiguous. This CDR3 comprises 14 residues. The germline CDR1 and CDR2 sequences are GTSNPN and SVGIG (reference sequence). Trimming removed 4 bases from V and 7 bases from J, with 17 bases in between. DNA of the CDR3: TGTGCCTGGACCGCCGAGAACTTAAAGCAGCCCCAGCATTTT. This translates into CAWTAENLKQPQHF.

The chain employs TRBV10-3 and TRBJ1-5; D remains unclear. Trimming pared 3 bases from V and 6 bases from J, leaving 18 bases between. CDR1 is ENHRY and CDR2 is SYGVKD in the germline V gene. This CDR3 spans 16 amino acids. The CDR3 sequence is CAISDPSKTAGQPQHF. In DNA form, the CDR3 reads TGTGCCATCAGTGACCCTTCAAAGACCGCGGGTCAGCCCCAGCATTTT.

This rearrangement joins TRBV12-3 or TRBV12-4 to TRBJ1-1; perhaps TRBD1 as D (5 bases). The CDR3 is made up of 13 amino acids. Trimming removed 8 bases from V and 1 base from J, with 11 bases in between. The CDR3 DNA reads TGTGCCAGCGAATTTAGGGGGAACACTGAAGCTTTCTTT. Its translation is CASEFRGNTEAFF.

This clonotype was observed a handful of times. This rearrangement joins TRBV5-5 to TRBJ2-3, with TRBD1 identical over 9 bases. V shed 4 bases and J 1 base; nucleotides not matched to a gene: 7. This CDR3 contains 16 residues. Germline CDR1 and CDR2: SGHKS and YYEKEE (reference sequence). This CDR3 is CASSKQGARGTDTQYF. DNA for the CDR3: TGTGCCAGCAGCAAACAGGGGGCGCGTGGCACAGATACGCAGTATTTT.

In this sample, this clonotype turned up many times. The chain recombines TRBV14 with TRBJ1-2; TRBD1 might be the D (6 bases). Germline V lookup: CDR1 SGHDN, CDR2 FVKESK. V shed 1 base and J shed 4 bases, with 10 bases lying between them. The CDR3 loop spans 14 amino acids. The CDR3 DNA reads TGTGCCAGCAGCCAAGTAGGGGGAGGCTATGGCTACACCTTC. Amino acid sequence: CASSQVGGGYGYTF.

This chain connects TRBV7-3 to TRBJ1-1, with TRBD1 matching 12 bases. Germline CDR1 SGHTA, CDR2 FQGTGA. Trimming removed 5 bases from V and 3 bases from J; junction bases left unmatched: 13. There are 18 residues in the CDR3. The CDR3 here is CASSPTRSGTGGYTEAFF. In DNA form, the CDR3 reads TGTGCCAGCAGCCCCACAAGATCCGGGACAGGGGGCTACACTGAAGCTTTCTTT.

This chain connects TRBV6-6 to TRBJ2-7; D possibly matches TRBD1 or TRBD2 (5 bases each). This CDR3 is 13 amino acids long. V lost 0 bases, J lost 5 bases, and 8 bases lay in between. Germline V CDR1 and CDR2: MNHNY, SVGAGI (reference sequence). The CDR3 spells CASSYSGTDEQYF. The CDR3 DNA reads TGTGCCAGCAGTTACTCGGGGACCGACGAGCAGTACTTC.

Only a few counts were recorded for this clonotype. V gene TRBV6-2 or TRBV6-3 combines with J gene TRBJ1-1, with 7 positions matching TRBD1. Germline lookup yields CDR1 MNHEY and CDR2 SVGEGT. This CDR3 is built from 17 residues. V gave up 6 bases and J gave up 0 bases; unmatched junction bases: 13. CDR3 sequence reads: CASSRRDSAWMNTEAFF. The DNA of the CDR3 is TGTGCCAGCAGCCGCCGGGACAGTGCGTGGATGAACACTGAAGCTTTCTTT.

This clonotype was detected only a few times. The rearrangement links TRBV29-1 to TRBJ1-1; D remains ambiguous. The CDR3 loop spans 10 amino acids. Trimming shortened V by 4 bases and J by 11 bases, and 11 bases separated the two germline ends. CDR1 is SQVTM and CDR2 is ANQGSEA in the germline V gene. The DNA of the CDR3 is TGCAGCGTTGGATTAAGTGGGGCTTTCTTT. Encoded protein: CSVGLSGAFF.

This clonotype occurred a few times. The rearrangement joins TRBV20-1 to TRBJ1-2; D call uncertain. CDR1 and CDR2 (germline): DFQATT, SNEGSKA (reference sequence). Trimming removed 4 bases at V and 1 base at J, with 7 bases between. The CDR3 sequence is 12 residues long. CDR3 sequence (DNA): TGCAGTGCTAAAGGCGGTAACTATGGCTACACCTTC. Translating it yields CSAKGGNYGYTF.

This chain connects TRBV20-1 to TRBJ2-1, with a weak D call TRBD2 (6 bases). The germline V gene encodes CDR1 DFQATT and CDR2 SNEGSKA (reference sequence). This CDR3 contains 12 residues. V lost 6 bases, J lost 10 bases, and 16 bases lay in between. CDR3 loop: CSAPPYGGEQFF. The CDR3 DNA follows: TGCAGTGCCCCCCCCTATGGGGGGGAGCAGTTCTTC.